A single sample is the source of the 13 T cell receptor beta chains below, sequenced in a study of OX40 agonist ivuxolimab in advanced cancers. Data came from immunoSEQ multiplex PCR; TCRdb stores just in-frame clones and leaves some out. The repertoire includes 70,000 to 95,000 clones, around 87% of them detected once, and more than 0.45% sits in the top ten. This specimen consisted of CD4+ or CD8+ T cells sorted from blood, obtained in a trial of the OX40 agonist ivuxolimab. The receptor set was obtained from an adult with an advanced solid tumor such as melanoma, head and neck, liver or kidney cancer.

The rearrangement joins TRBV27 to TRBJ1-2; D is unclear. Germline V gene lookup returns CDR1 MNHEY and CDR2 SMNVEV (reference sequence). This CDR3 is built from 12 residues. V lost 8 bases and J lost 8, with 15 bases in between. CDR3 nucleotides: TGTGCCAGCGGATTTTTCCCTTTGGGCTACACCTTC. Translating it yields CASGFFPLGYTF.

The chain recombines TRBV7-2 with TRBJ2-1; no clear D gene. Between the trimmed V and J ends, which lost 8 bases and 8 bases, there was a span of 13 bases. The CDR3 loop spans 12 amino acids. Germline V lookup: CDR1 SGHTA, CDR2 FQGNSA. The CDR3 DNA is TGTGCCAGCCGACCTGACGGCGATGAGCAGTTCTTC. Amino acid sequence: CASRPDGDEQFF.

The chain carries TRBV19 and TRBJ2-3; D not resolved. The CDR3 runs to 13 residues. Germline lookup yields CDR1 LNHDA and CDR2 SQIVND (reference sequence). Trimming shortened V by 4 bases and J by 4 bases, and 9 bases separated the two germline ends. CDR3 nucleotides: TGTGCCAGTAGTACCGGTCCAGCAGATACGCAGTATTTT. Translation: CASSTGPADTQYF.

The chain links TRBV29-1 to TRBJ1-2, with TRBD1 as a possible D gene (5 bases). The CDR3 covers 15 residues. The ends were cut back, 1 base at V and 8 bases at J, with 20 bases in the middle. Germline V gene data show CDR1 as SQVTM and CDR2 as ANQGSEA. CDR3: CSVEVSIGESGGYTF. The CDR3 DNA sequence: TGCAGCGTTGAAGTATCCATAGGGGAGTCGGGGGGCTACACCTTC.

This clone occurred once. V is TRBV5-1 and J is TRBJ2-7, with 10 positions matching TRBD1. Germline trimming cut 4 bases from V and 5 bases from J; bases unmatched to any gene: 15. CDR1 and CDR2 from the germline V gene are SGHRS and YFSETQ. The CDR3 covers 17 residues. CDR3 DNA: TGCGCCAGCAGCGACGACCGGGGGACAGGGGAACCCCACGAGCAGTACTTC. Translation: CASSDDRGTGEPHEQYF.

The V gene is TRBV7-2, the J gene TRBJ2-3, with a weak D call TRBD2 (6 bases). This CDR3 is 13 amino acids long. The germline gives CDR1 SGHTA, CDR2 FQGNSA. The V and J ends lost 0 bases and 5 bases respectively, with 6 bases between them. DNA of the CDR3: TGTGCCAGCAGCTTAGCCGGGGGAGATACGCAGTATTTT. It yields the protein CASSLAGGDTQYF. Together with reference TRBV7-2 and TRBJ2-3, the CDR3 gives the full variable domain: GAGVSQSPSNKVTEKGKDVELRCDPISGHTALYWYRQSLGQGLEFLIYFQGNSAPDKSGLPSDRFSAERTGGSVSTLTIQRTQQEDSAVYLCASSLAGGDTQYFGPGTRLTVL.

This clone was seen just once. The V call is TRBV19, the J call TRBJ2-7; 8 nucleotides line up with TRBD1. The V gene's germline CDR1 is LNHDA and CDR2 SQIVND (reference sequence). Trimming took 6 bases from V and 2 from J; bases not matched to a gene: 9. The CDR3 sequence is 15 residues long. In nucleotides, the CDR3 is TGTGCCAGTAGCCCGGACAGGGAAGGAACCTACGAGCAGTACTTC. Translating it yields CASSPDREGTYEQYF.

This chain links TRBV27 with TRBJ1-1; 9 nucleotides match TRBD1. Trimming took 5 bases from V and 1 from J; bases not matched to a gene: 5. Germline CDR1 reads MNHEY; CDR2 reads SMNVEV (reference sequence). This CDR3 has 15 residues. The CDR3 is CASSAPGQGNTEAFF. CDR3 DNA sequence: TGTGCCAGCAGTGCACCGGGACAGGGGAACACTGAAGCTTTCTTT.

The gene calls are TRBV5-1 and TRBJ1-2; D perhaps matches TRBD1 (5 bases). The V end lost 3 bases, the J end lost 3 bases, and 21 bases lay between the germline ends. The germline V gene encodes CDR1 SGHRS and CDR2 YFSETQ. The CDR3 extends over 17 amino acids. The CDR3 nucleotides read TGCGCCAGCAGCTCACCGATTCTTCTGACAGATGACTATGGCTACACCTTC. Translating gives CASSSPILLTDDYGYTF.

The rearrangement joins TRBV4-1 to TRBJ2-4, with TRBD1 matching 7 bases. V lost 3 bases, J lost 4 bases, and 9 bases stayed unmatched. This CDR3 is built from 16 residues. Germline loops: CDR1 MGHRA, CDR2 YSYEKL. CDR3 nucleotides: TGCGCCAGCAGCCAGGATATCGGACAGGAGAAAAACATTCAGTACTTC. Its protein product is CASSQDIGQEKNIQYF.

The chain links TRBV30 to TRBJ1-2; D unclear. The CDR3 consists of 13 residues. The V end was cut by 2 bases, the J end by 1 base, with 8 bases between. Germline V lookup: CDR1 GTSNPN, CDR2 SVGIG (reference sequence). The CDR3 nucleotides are TGTGCCTGGAGTCAGGTACTTAACTATGGCTACACCTTC. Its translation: CAWSQVLNYGYTF.

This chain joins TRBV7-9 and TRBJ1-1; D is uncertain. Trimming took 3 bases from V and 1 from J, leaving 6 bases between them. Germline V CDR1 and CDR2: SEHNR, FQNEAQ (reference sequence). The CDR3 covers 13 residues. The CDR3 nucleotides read TGTGCCAGCAGCTTGTTAGAGAACACTGAAGCTTTCTTT. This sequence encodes CASSLLENTEAFF.

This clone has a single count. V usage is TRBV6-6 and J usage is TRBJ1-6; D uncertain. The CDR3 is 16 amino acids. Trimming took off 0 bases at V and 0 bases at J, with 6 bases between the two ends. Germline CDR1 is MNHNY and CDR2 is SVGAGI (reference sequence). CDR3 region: CASSYSGYSYNSPLHF. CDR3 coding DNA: TGTGCCAGCAGTTACTCTGGGTACTCCTATAATTCACCCCTCCACTTT.